The T cell receptor beta chain under discussion was sequenced for a study of blood T cell repertoires in COVID-19. Overall study: Sites across the United States, Italy and Spain contributed samples from acute and convalescent COVID-19. The cDNA or gDNA used as material had been derived from T cells, B-cell-depleted T cells, or PBMCs.

CDR3 size: 15 residues. Germline-derived CDR1 and CDR2 are LNHNV and YYDKDF (reference sequence). Trimming at V came to 5 bases and at J to 4 bases, leaving 5 bases not matched to a gene. Methods used by the authors: Researchers report that nucleated cell counts were estimated from reference gene primer amplification. The protocol was immunoSEQ multiplex PCR, while the TCRdb copy is restricted to in-frame clones and leaves out a portion. V and J calls and clone size are those listed in that table; D and trimming were worked out from the DNA. The data hold just under 350,000 clones, with 85% to 90% observed a single time. Those enrolled in Seattle joined during active infection and were followed longitudinally afterward.

The chain carries TRBV15 and TRBJ2-1; 10 bases agree with TRBD2. The source material was peripheral blood. The clonotype comes from a woman aged 45-59 years with COVID-19, enrolled during active disease. The DNA for the CDR3 is TGTGCCACCAGCCTGGGACTAGCGCAGTACAATGAGCAGTTCTTC. It encodes CATSLGLAQYNEQFF.